These T cell receptor beta chains were read from a single sample in a study of blood T cell repertoires in COVID-19. This table comes from immunoSEQ multiplex PCR, and its TCRdb copy is limited to in-frame clones, with some not included. In the table there are under 150,000 clones, roughly 84% of which are singletons. Sequenced sample: PBMCs or T cells enriched from blood (not recorded which). Every receptor here comes from a woman aged 45-65 years who had been exposed to COVID-19. The CDR3 runs from the conserved cysteine through the conserved F or W. Fields, in order: J gene, clone size, D gene, V gene, CDR3 DNA, CDR3 protein. The D gene is left open where the match is weak. Expanded clones are given a class, and other clones once, few, many or no size at all.

j_gene: TRBJ1-1; abundance: -; d_gene: -; v_gene: TRBV6-5; CDR3nt: TGTGCCAGCAGTTACGGGCCAGCTTACATGAACACTGAAGCTTTCTTT; CDR3aa: CASSYGPAYMNTEAFF
j_gene: TRBJ1-1; abundance: -; d_gene: -; v_gene: TRBV12-2; CDR3nt: TGTGCAAGTCGCTCCCCAGAGGGGGAGAATACTGAAGCTTTCTTT; CDR3aa: CASRSPEGENTEAFF
j_gene: TRBJ2-5; abundance: -; d_gene: -; v_gene: TRBV6-5; CDR3nt: TGTGCCAGCACCAAGGGGGAGAGCTCACCGGAGACCCAGTACTTC; CDR3aa: CASTKGESSPETQYF
j_gene: TRBJ1-3; abundance: -; d_gene: TRBD1; v_gene: TRBV29-1; CDR3nt: TGCAGCGTTGATACAGGGGGATCTGGAAACACCATATATTTT; CDR3aa: CSVDTGGSGNTIYF
j_gene: TRBJ2-3; abundance: -; d_gene: TRBD2; v_gene: TRBV7-2; CDR3nt: TGTGCCAGCAGCTTTGGCGGGACTAGCGGGGTAAGGACAGATACGCAGTATTTT; CDR3aa: CASSFGGTSGVRTDTQYF
j_gene: TRBJ2-7; abundance: few; d_gene: TRBD2; v_gene: TRBV20-1; CDR3nt: TGCAGTGCTAGCCGCGGGGGGCAGCAGTACTTC; CDR3aa: CSASRGGQQYF
j_gene: TRBJ2-7; abundance: -; d_gene: -; v_gene: TRBV9; CDR3nt: TGTGCCAGCAGCGTAGATCTCGCGAACTACGAGCAGTACTTC; CDR3aa: CASSVDLANYEQYF
j_gene: TRBJ1-1; abundance: many; d_gene: TRBD1; v_gene: TRBV5-5; CDR3nt: TGTGCCAGCAGCTCCCGGGACAGTAACACTGAAGCTTTCTTT; CDR3aa: CASSSRDSNTEAFF
j_gene: TRBJ2-2; abundance: -; d_gene: -; v_gene: TRBV4-1; CDR3nt: TGCGCCAGCAGCCAACGACTAGGCCCCACCGGGGAGCTGTTTTTT; CDR3aa: CASSQRLGPTGELFF
j_gene: TRBJ1-3; abundance: few; d_gene: -; v_gene: TRBV7-2; CDR3nt: TGTGCCAGCAGCCCCGGGAAGGGCGTAGGAAACACCATATATTTT; CDR3aa: CASSPGKGVGNTIYF
j_gene: TRBJ2-1; abundance: -; d_gene: -; v_gene: TRBV29-1; CDR3nt: TGCAGCGTTATGACAGGTTACAATGAGCAGTTCTTC; CDR3aa: CSVMTGYNEQFF